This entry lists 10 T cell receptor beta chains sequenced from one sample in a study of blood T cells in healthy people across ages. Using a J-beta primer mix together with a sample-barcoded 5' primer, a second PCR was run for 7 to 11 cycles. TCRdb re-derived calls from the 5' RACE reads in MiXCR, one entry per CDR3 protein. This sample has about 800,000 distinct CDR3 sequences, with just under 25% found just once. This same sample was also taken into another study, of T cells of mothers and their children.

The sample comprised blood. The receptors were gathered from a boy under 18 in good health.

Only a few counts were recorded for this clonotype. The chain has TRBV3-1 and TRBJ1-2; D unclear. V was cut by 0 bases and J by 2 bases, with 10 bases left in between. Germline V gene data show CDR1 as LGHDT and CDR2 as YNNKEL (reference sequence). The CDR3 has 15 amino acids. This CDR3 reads CASSQDRVPNYGYTF. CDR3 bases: TGTGCCAGCAGCCAAGATAGGGTGCCGAACTATGGCTACACCTTC. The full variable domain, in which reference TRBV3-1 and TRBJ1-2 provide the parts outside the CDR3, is DTAVSQTPKYLVTQMGNDKSIKCEQNLGHDTMYWYKQDSKKFLKIMFSYNNKELIINETVPNRFSPKSPDKAHLNLHINSLELGDSAVYFCASSQDRVPNYGYTFGSGTRLTVV.

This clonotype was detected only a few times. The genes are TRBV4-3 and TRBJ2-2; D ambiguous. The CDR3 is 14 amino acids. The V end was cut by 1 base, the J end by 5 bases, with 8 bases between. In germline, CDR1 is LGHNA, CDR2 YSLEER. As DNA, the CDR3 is TGCGCCAGCAGCCAAGGTTCAGTGACCGGGGAGCTGTTTTTT. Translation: CASSQGSVTGELFF.

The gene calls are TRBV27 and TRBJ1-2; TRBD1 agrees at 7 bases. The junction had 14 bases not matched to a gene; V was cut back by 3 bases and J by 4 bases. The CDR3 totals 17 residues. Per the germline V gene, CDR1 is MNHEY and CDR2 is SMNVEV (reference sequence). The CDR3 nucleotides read TGTGCCAGCAGTTTCCAAAATGTGGCAGGGGGGATCTATGGCTACACCTTC. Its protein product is CASSFQNVAGGIYGYTF.

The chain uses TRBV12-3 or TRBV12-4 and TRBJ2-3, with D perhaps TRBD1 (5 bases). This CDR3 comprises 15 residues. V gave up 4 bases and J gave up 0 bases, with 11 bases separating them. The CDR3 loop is CASSSTVTSTDTQYF. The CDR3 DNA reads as TGTGCCAGCAGTTCGACAGTTACTAGCACAGATACGCAGTATTTT.

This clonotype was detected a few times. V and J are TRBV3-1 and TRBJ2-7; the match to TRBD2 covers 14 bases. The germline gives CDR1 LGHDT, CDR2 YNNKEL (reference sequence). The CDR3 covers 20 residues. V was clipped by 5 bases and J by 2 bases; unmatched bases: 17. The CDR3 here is CASSKTPGLAGGPSAYEQYF. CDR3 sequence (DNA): TGTGCCAGCAGCAAAACTCCCGGACTAGCGGGAGGTCCCAGCGCCTACGAGCAGTACTTC.

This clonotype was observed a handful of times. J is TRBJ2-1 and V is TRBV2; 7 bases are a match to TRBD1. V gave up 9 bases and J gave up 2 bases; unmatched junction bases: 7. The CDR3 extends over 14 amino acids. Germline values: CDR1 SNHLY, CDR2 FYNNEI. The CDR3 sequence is CASLRTGAYNEQFF. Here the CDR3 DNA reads TGTGCCAGTCTGAGGACAGGAGCCTACAATGAGCAGTTCTTC.

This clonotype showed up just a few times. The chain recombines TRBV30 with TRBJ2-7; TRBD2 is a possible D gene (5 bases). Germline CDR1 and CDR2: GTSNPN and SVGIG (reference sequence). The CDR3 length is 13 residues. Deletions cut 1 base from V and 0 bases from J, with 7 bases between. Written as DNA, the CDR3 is TGTGCCTGGAGTGACGGGATCTCCTACGAGCAGTACTTC. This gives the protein CAWSDGISYEQYF.

The CDR3 sequence is CASSLAQGADENTEAFF. The CDR3 DNA is TGTGCCAGCAGCTTAGCACAGGGGGCGGATGAGAACACTGAAGCTTTCTTT. The chain couples TRBV7-3 to TRBJ1-1, with 9 bases identical to TRBD1. From germline, CDR1 is SGHTA and CDR2 FQGTGA. V lost 2 bases to trimming and J lost 1 base; unmatched junction nucleotides: 8. This CDR3 comprises 17 residues. The variable domain in full, completed from reference TRBV7-3 and TRBJ1-1, reads GAGVSQTPSNKVTEKGKYVELRCDPISGHTALYWYRQSLGQGPEFLIYFQGTGAADDSGLPNDRFFAVRPEGSVSTLKIQRTERGDSAVYLCASSLAQGADENTEAFFGQGTRLTVV.

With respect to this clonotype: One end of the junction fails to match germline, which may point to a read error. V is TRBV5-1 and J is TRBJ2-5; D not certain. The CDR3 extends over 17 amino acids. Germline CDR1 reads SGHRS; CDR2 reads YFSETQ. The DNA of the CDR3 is TGCGCCGGCAGCTTGGGCCTCGATTGGGCAGTTCAAGAGACCCAGTACTTC. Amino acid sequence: CAGSLGLDWAVQETQYF.

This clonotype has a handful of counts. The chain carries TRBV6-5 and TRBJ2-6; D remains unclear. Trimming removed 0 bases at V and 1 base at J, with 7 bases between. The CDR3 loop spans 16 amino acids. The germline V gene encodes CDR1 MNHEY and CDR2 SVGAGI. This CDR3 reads CASSYSFGSGANVLTF. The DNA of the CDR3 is TGTGCCAGCAGTTACTCTTTTGGGTCTGGGGCCAACGTCCTGACTTTC.